The 10 T cell receptor beta chains reported below all come from one sample, sequenced in a study of T cell repertoires in cytomegalovirus infection. Using its own MiXCR run on the reads, TCRdb lists one record per CDR3 protein. The sample yields 830,000 or so distinct CDR3 sequences, around a third seen once. Antigen specificity for these receptors is unknown. This sample comprised cultured CD8+ T cells from PBMCs, obtained from culture after CMV antigen stimulation. Receptors originate from a human donor in good health (CMV status not recorded). Some clones in this sample may be carry-over from other donors' samples.

This clonotype appeared a few times. The chain uses TRBV27 and TRBJ2-5, with D possibly called TRBD1 or TRBD2 (6 bases each). CDR1 and CDR2 from the germline V gene are MNHEY and SMNVEV (reference sequence). Trimming cost V 0 bases and J 5 bases, with 13 bases left between them. The length of the CDR3 is 15 residues. CDR3: CASSLSGGQTETQYF. CDR3 nucleotide sequence: TGTGCCAGCAGTTTATCGGGGGGCCAAACCGAGACCCAGTACTTC.

On this clonotype itself: One end of the junction fails to match germline, which may point to a read error. This rearrangement joins TRBV4-1 to TRBJ2-1, with TRBD2 identical over 8 bases. The germline V gene encodes CDR1 MGHRA and CDR2 YSYEKL. The CDR3 totals 16 residues. CDR3 sequence: CTSSQLAGSSYNEQFF. The CDR3 DNA sequence: TGCACCAGCAGCCAATTAGCGGGGAGCTCCTACAATGAGCAGTTCTTC.

The chain combines TRBV11-2 with TRBJ2-3; 9 bases line up with TRBD1. Germline V gene sequence: CDR1 SGHAT, CDR2 FQNNGV. After removal of 3 bases from V and 3 bases from J, the junction contained 4 bases not matched to a gene. CDR3 size: 15 residues. In nucleotides, the CDR3 is TGTGCCAGCAGCTTCGAGACAGGGGGTACAGATACGCAGTATTTT. Translated, it gives CASSFETGGTDTQYF.

This clonotype has a count of ten or more. Compared with germline, one end of the junction differs, possibly owing to a read error. The chain recombines TRBV7-6 with TRBJ2-1; 7 nucleotides match TRBD1. The germline V gene has CDR1 SGHVS and CDR2 FNYEAQ. The CDR3 is 13 residues long. CDR3 protein: CASRLGGAYEQFF. In DNA, the CDR3 is TGTGCCAGCAGGTTAGGGGGCGCATACGAGCAGTTCTTC. Full variable domain (missing parts from reference TRBV7-6 and TRBJ2-1): GAGVSQSPRYKVTKRGQDVALRCDPISGHVSLYWYRQALGQGPEFLTYFNYEAQQDKSGLPNDRFSAERPEGSISTLTIQRTEQRDSAMYRCASRLGGAYEQFFGPGTRLTVL.

The chain couples TRBV6-5 to TRBJ1-6; a possible D gene is TRBD1 (5 bases). Per germline, CDR1 MNHEY and CDR2 SVGAGI. V was clipped by 7 bases and J by 15 bases, with 13 bases between them. CDR3 length: 11 amino acids. This CDR3 reads CASKWAGSLHF. The CDR3 DNA follows: TGTGCCAGCAAATGGGCAGGGAGCCTCCACTTT.

V gene TRBV12-3 or TRBV12-4 combines with J gene TRBJ2-7; a possible D gene is TRBD1 (6 bases). This CDR3 is 14 amino acids long. V was clipped by 1 base and J by 3 bases, with 10 bases between them. CDR3 nucleotide sequence: TGTGCCAGCAGTTTAGGCCCCAGGGGCTACGAGCAGTACTTC. Amino acids: CASSLGPRGYEQYF.

This clonotype was counted a few times. The rearrangement joins TRBV7-9 to TRBJ1-5, with D possibly matching TRBD1 (6 bases). The germline gives CDR1 SEHNR, CDR2 FQNEAQ (reference sequence). V gave up 6 bases and J gave up 4 bases, with 16 bases separating them. The CDR3 has 15 residues. The CDR3 reads CASSSPGHTNQPQHF. CDR3 DNA: TGTGCCAGCAGTTCGCCGGGACATACTAATCAGCCCCAGCATTTT.

This chain joins TRBV2 and TRBJ1-2; a possible D gene is TRBD1 (6 bases). The V end was cut by 4 bases, the J end by 0 bases, with 12 bases between. The CDR3 loop spans 15 amino acids. Germline V lookup: CDR1 SNHLY, CDR2 FYNNEI. The CDR3 DNA reads as TGTGCCAGCAGTGGTGTATGGGGGCCTAACTATGGCTACACCTTC. It yields the protein CASSGVWGPNYGYTF.

V is TRBV27 and J is TRBJ1-2; D gene unclear. V lost 8 bases and J 4 bases, leaving 17 bases between the germline ends. The germline CDR1 and CDR2 sequences are MNHEY and SMNVEV (reference sequence). The CDR3 loop spans 14 amino acids. This CDR3 reads CASSSPPFFYGYTF. The DNA for the CDR3 is TGTGCCAGCTCATCCCCCCCCTTTTTCTATGGCTACACCTTC.

This chain links TRBV10-3 with TRBJ1-2, with D uncertain. The CDR3 runs 11 residues. In germline, CDR1 is ENHRY, CDR2 SYGVKD. V lost 8 bases and J lost 4, with 8 bases in between. CDR3 DNA sequence: TGTGCCATCGAAGGGCGCTATGGCTACACCTTC. Encoded protein: CAIEGRYGYTF.